The 30 T cell receptor beta chains below come from one sample, sequenced in a study of blood T cell repertoires in COVID-19. Clones were sequenced by immunoSEQ multiplex PCR, and TCRdb holds only the in-frame ones, with some missing. The sample gives a few hundred thousand clones, 75% to 90% of which show up once; approximately 3.6% is in the top ten. The sequenced sample consisted of peripheral blood. The receptors shown here come from a woman younger than 30 with acute or convalescent COVID-19.

The gene calls are TRBV5-1 and TRBJ1-5; D is unclear. Germline CDR1 reads SGHRS; CDR2 reads YFSETQ. This CDR3 is built from 18 residues. V was shortened by 4 bases and J by 6 bases, with 26 bases between the two germline ends. The CDR3: CASSPRPLAGGDSQPQHF. The CDR3 nucleotides are TGCGCCAGCAGCCCGAGACCCTTGGCAGGAGGAGATAGTCAGCCCCAGCATTTT.

This clone was seen a few times. This rearrangement joins TRBV12-3 or TRBV12-4 to TRBJ1-1, with D uncertain. V dropped 7 bases and J dropped 10 bases, with 16 bases sitting between them. CDR3 length: 12 residues. The CDR3: CASTLGGKRAFF. The CDR3, as DNA: TGTGCCAGCACCCTAGGAGGGAAGAGAGCTTTCTTT.

Notes on this clone: One end of the junction fails to match germline, which may point to a read error. The genes are TRBV20-1 and TRBJ1-2; D unresolved. In germline, CDR1 is DFQATT, CDR2 SNEGSKA (reference sequence). The CDR3 is 10 residues long. CDR3: CSARATELAF. In DNA form, the CDR3 reads TGCAGTGCTAGGGCTACAGAGTTGGCCTTC.

This clone occurred once. The chain combines TRBV12-5 with TRBJ2-1, with 8 bases that match TRBD2. V lost 2 bases and J lost 2; bases outside the gene matches: 5. CDR1 and CDR2 (germline): LGHNT, FRNRAP. The CDR3 is 16 residues long. The CDR3 sequence is CASGLILAGTYNEQFF. CDR3 sequence (DNA): TGTGCTAGTGGTTTGATATTAGCGGGAACCTACAATGAGCAGTTCTTC.

Only one count was recorded for this clone. This chain joins TRBV7-9 and TRBJ1-4; D unresolved. The V end was cut by 5 bases, the J end by 8 bases, with 12 bases between. Germline CDR1 is SEHNR and CDR2 is FQNEAQ (reference sequence). CDR3 length: 13 amino acids. The CDR3: CASSVLVGEKLFF. In nucleotides, the CDR3 is TGTGCCAGCAGCGTCCTCGTCGGGGAAAAACTGTTTTTT.

The J gene is TRBJ2-3, the V gene TRBV7-9, with a weak D call TRBD2 (7 bases). Germline CDR1 and CDR2: SEHNR and FQNEAQ (reference sequence). V was pared by 2 bases and J by 0 bases, with 12 bases between. The CDR3 runs to 16 residues. The CDR3 is CASSLYAGASTDTQYF. CDR3 sequence (DNA): TGTGCCAGCAGCTTATACGCGGGGGCTAGCACAGATACGCAGTATTTT.

J is TRBJ1-3 and V is TRBV4-1; D not certain. Looked up from germline, CDR1 is MGHRA and CDR2 is YSYEKL. Trimming removed 3 bases at V and 3 bases at J, with 15 bases between. The CDR3 extends over 16 amino acids. DNA for the CDR3: TGCGCCAGCAGCCAGGATCCGGGGAGAAGTGGAAACACCATATATTTT. Translated, it gives CASSQDPGRSGNTIYF.

The chain recombines TRBV7-9 with TRBJ2-1, with TRBD1 matching over 8 bases. With V trimmed by 5 bases and J by 7 bases, 7 bases remained unmatched. CDR3 length equals 14 residues. Germline V lookup: CDR1 SEHNR, CDR2 FQNEAQ (reference sequence). The CDR3 protein is CASSPGQGWNEQFF. As DNA, the CDR3 is TGTGCCAGCAGCCCTGGACAGGGTTGGAATGAGCAGTTCTTC.

This rearrangement joins TRBV19 to TRBJ1-2; 8 positions match TRBD1. Looked up from germline, CDR1 is LNHDA and CDR2 is SQIVND (reference sequence). The V and J ends lost 5 bases and 8 bases, in that order; junction bases with no gene match: 7. This CDR3 contains 13 residues. CDR3 coding DNA: TGTGCCAGTAGTCCCGGACAGGGAGGGGGCTACACCTTC. It translates to CASSPGQGGGYTF. The whole variable domain, remainder taken from reference TRBV19 and TRBJ1-2, is DGGITQSPKYLFRKEGQNVTLSCEQNLNHDAMYWYRQDPGQGLRLIYYSQIVNDFQKGDIAEGYSVSREKKESFPLTVTSAQKNPTAFYLCASSPGQGGGYTFGSGTRLTVV.

The chain employs TRBV4-1 and TRBJ2-7; 12 bases align to TRBD2. The CDR3 consists of 16 residues. CDR1 and CDR2 (germline): MGHRA, YSYEKL. V dropped 4 bases and J dropped 2; count of bases not matched to a gene: 6. This chain's CDR3 is CASSRGLAGTTYEQYF. Written as DNA, the CDR3 is TGCGCCAGCAGCCGCGGACTAGCGGGGACTACCTACGAGCAGTACTTC.

The chain uses TRBV5-5 and TRBJ1-1, with D possibly matching TRBD1 (5 bases). Trimming removed 4 bases from V and 2 bases from J, with 15 bases in between. Germline V CDR1 and CDR2: SGHKS, YYEKEE (reference sequence). The CDR3 is 15 amino acids. The CDR3 protein is CASSRILTANTEAFF. In DNA, the CDR3 is TGTGCCAGCAGCCGGATCTTGACAGCTAACACTGAAGCTTTCTTT.

The V call is TRBV18, the J call TRBJ1-1, with D possibly TRBD1 on 5 matching bases. V was shortened by 3 bases and J by 4 bases, with 6 bases between the two germline ends. This CDR3 has 12 residues. Germline lookup yields CDR1 KGHSH and CDR2 LQKENI. The CDR3 nucleotides read TGTGCCAGCTCACCCGACAGCACTGAAGCTTTCTTT. It encodes CASSPDSTEAFF.

This rearrangement joins TRBV19 to TRBJ1-4; D possibly corresponds to TRBD1 (6 bases). V lost 6 bases and J lost 4, with 15 bases in between. Germline CDR1 LNHDA, CDR2 SQIVND (reference sequence). The CDR3 covers 15 residues. Written as DNA, the CDR3 is TGTGCCAGTAGAAAAGAGGACAGACTTAATGAAAAACTGTTTTTT. Translation gives CASRKEDRLNEKLFF. Supplemented by reference TRBV19 and TRBJ1-4, the full variable domain reads DGGITQSPKYLFRKEGQNVTLSCEQNLNHDAMYWYRQDPGQGLRLIYYSQIVNDFQKGDIAEGYSVSREKKESFPLTVTSAQKNPTAFYLCASRKEDRLNEKLFFGSGTQLSVL.

The rearrangement links TRBV7-6 to TRBJ1-2; D may be TRBD1 (5 bases). The CDR3 covers 15 residues. Per germline, CDR1 SGHVS and CDR2 FNYEAQ. V was clipped by 0 bases and J by 8 bases, with 16 bases between them. CDR3 residues: CASSLASWQGNGYTF. CDR3 sequence (DNA): TGTGCCAGCAGCTTAGCCTCGTGGCAGGGTAACGGCTACACCTTC.

The gene calls are TRBV7-3 and TRBJ2-3; 8 bases fit TRBD2. Trimming cost V 3 bases and J 3 bases; bases outside gene matches: 11. CDR1 and CDR2 from the germline V gene are SGHTA and FQGTGA. The length of the CDR3 is 17 residues. The CDR3: CASSFKFSGRVTDTQYF. CDR3 DNA: TGTGCCAGCAGCTTTAAATTCAGCGGGAGAGTGACAGATACGCAGTATTTT.

The rearrangement joins TRBV28 to TRBJ1-2; the match to TRBD1 covers 10 bases. Trimming removed 4 bases from V and 7 bases from J; junction bases left unmatched: 9. There are 15 residues in the CDR3. In germline, CDR1 is MDHEN, CDR2 SYDVKM. CDR3 bases: TGTGCCAGCAGTTCGCCGTCCGGGACAGGGGCTGGCTACACCTTC. Protein sequence: CASSSPSGTGAGYTF.

The V call is TRBV5-1, the J call TRBJ1-4; D is unclear. From germline, CDR1 is SGHRS and CDR2 YFSETQ. This CDR3 region has 15 residues. V lost 0 bases, J lost 0 bases, and 6 bases lay in between. The CDR3 sequence is CASSLDTATNEKLFF. In DNA, the CDR3 is TGCGCCAGCAGCTTGGATACAGCAACTAATGAAAAACTGTTTTTT.

The chain carries TRBV5-6 and TRBJ2-7; D is unclear. Trimming took off 4 bases at V and 7 bases at J, with 12 bases between the two ends. Germline V gives CDR1 SGHDT, CDR2 YYEEEE. The CDR3 length is 12 residues. Written as DNA, the CDR3 is TGTGCCAGCAGCCTCGGGTTGGAAGAGCAGTACTTC. Translating it yields CASSLGLEEQYF.

This clone showed up just once. This sequence joins TRBV2 and TRBJ2-5, with D possibly being TRBD1 (5 bases). CDR3 size: 13 residues. The V end lost 7 bases, the J end lost 5 bases, and 14 bases lay between the germline ends. Germline loops: CDR1 SNHLY, CDR2 FYNNEI. This chain's CDR3 is CASTAVGAETQYF. The DNA for the CDR3 is TGTGCCAGCACCGCGGTAGGGGCGGAGACCCAGTACTTC.

The table lists this clone with a count of one. The rearrangement uses TRBV27 and TRBJ2-1, with TRBD2 identical over 13 bases. Per germline, CDR1 MNHEY and CDR2 SMNVEV (reference sequence). V was clipped by 4 bases and J by 7 bases; unmatched bases: 7. This CDR3 has 16 amino acids. CDR3 nucleotide sequence: TGTGCCAGCAGTTCCCTCGGGACTAGCGGGAAAAATGAGCAGTTCTTC. It translates to CASSSLGTSGKNEQFF.

The chain has TRBV5-6 and TRBJ2-7, with 10 bases that match TRBD2. Germline-derived CDR1 and CDR2 are SGHDT and YYEEEE. The CDR3 is 15 amino acids. The V segment lost 0 bases and the J segment 1 base; nucleotides outside the gene matches: 1. For the CDR3, the DNA is TGTGCCAGCAGCTTGGGACTAGCGGGTTCCTACGAGCAGTACTTC. It is translated as CASSLGLAGSYEQYF.

V usage is TRBV5-1 and J usage is TRBJ1-1; the D is unclear. This CDR3 has 15 amino acids. V shed 6 bases and J shed 0 bases, with 15 bases lying between them. Germline lookup yields CDR1 SGHRS and CDR2 YFSETQ. The CDR3 protein is CASTTGGRMNTEAFF. The CDR3 DNA is TGCGCCAGCACCACTGGAGGGAGAATGAACACTGAAGCTTTCTTT.

The V and J genes are TRBV7-3 and TRBJ2-2, with 9 bases fitting TRBD2. V was clipped by 4 bases and J by 1 base; unmatched bases: 4. Germline V gene lookup returns CDR1 SGHTA and CDR2 FQGTGA. The CDR3 is 16 amino acids. In nucleotides, the CDR3 is TGTGCCAGCAGCTGGACTAGCGCAGGGAACACCGGGGAGCTGTTTTTT. It translates to CASSWTSAGNTGELFF.

The gene calls are TRBV10-3 and TRBJ2-1; 8 bases are shared with TRBD2. Germline loops: CDR1 ENHRY, CDR2 SYGVKD. CDR3 length: 15 amino acids. The J segment lost 5 bases and the V segment lost 3 bases, leaving 6 bases of the junction unmatched. This chain's CDR3 is CAISEELADHNEQFF. CDR3 sequence (DNA): TGTGCCATCAGTGAAGAACTAGCGGACCACAATGAGCAGTTCTTC.

This chain connects TRBV30 to TRBJ1-1, with TRBD1 matching 7 bases. The CDR3 contains 15 residues. Looked up from germline, CDR1 is GTSNPN and CDR2 is SVGIG (reference sequence). The junction had 12 bases not matched to a gene; V was cut back by 3 bases and J by 5 bases. CDR3 nucleotide sequence: TGTGCCTGGAGATTGGCCAGGGGGTTCTCAACTGAAGCTTTCTTT. Amino acids: CAWRLARGFSTEAFF.

CDR3 in amino acids: CASSMKGTPSPLHF. The CDR3 DNA follows: TGTGCCAGCAGCATGAAGGGGACTCCTTCACCCCTCCACTTT. The V and J genes are TRBV7-8 and TRBJ1-6; TRBD1 is a possible D gene (5 bases). Germline values: CDR1 SGHVS, CDR2 FQNEAQ. The V end lost 5 bases, the J end lost 9 bases, and 14 bases lay between the germline ends. The CDR3 spans 14 residues.

The chain has TRBV7-8 and TRBJ2-5, with 10 bases aligning to TRBD2. Trimming cost V 1 base and J 5 bases; bases outside gene matches: 7. Germline V CDR1 and CDR2: SGHVS, FQNEAQ. The CDR3 is made up of 16 amino acids. The DNA of the CDR3 is TGTGCCAGCAGCTTAGGGCTAGCGGGGGTGTGGGAGACCCAGTACTTC. Translating it yields CASSLGLAGVWETQYF.

This chain connects TRBV7-9 to TRBJ2-1; 9 bases are a match to TRBD1. V shed 5 bases, J shed 0 bases, and the junction held 14 bases outside the gene matches. Germline CDR1 and CDR2: SEHNR and FQNEAQ (reference sequence). This CDR3 has 19 amino acids. The CDR3 nucleotides are TGTGCCAGCAGCCCGGACAGGGGTGTCAAAATGGGCTCCTACAATGAGCAGTTCTTC. Protein: CASSPDRGVKMGSYNEQFF.

This chain connects TRBV18 to TRBJ1-6, with 12 bases identical to TRBD1. The CDR3 is 14 residues long. Germline V gene lookup returns CDR1 KGHSH and CDR2 LQKENI. The ends lost 6 bases at V and 9 bases at J; junction bases unmatched: 3. The CDR3 loop reads CASSEGQGASPLHF. For the CDR3, the DNA is TGTGCCAGCTCCGAGGGACAGGGGGCTTCACCCCTCCACTTT. The whole variable domain, filled in from reference TRBV18 and TRBJ1-6, reads NAGVMQNPRHLVRRRGQEARLRCSPMKGHSHVYWYRQLPEEGLKFMVYLQKENIIDESGMPKERFSAEFPKEGPSILRIQQVVRGDSAAYFCASSEGQGASPLHFGNGTRLTVT.

This clone turned up a few times. This chain uses TRBV20-1 with TRBJ1-2, with 8 positions matching TRBD1. This CDR3 region has 11 residues. The germline CDR1 and CDR2 sequences are DFQATT and SNEGSKA (reference sequence). Trimming at V came to 1 base and at J to 14 bases, leaving 6 bases not matched to a gene. CDR3 in DNA: TGCAGTGCTAGAGCCGACCGGACAGGGACCTTC. Translated, it gives CSARADRTGTF.